This passage covers 14 T cell receptor beta chains from one sample sequenced in a study of blood T cell repertoires in COVID-19 (dated by TCRdb to the early 2020s). Libraries were made using the immunoSEQ multiplex PCR assay. This immuneACCESS table, as held by TCRdb, lists in-frame sequences with V and J called but not all clones. Of the missing ones, under half trace to an unresolved V gene in checked studies; the others have no known cause. The sample table shows around 180,000 clones, and 70% to 85% are seen once. The ten largest clones capture more than 5% of the sample. Sequencing was done on a sample of peripheral blood. The source of these receptors is a young woman with acute or convalescent COVID-19.

The chain is built from TRBV7-2 and TRBJ1-5; tentatively, D is TRBD1 (5 bases). Germline V gene data show CDR1 as SGHTA and CDR2 as FQGNSA. The V gene lost 6 bases and the J gene lost 9 bases, with 21 bases spanning the gap. The CDR3 consists of 15 residues. CDR3 sequence: CASSPRGVVMWPQHF. CDR3 coding DNA: TGTGCCAGCAGTCCCCGGGGGGTGGTGATGTGGCCCCAGCATTTT.

The chain combines TRBV29-1 with TRBJ2-5; 7 bases are a match to TRBD2. This CDR3 region has 15 residues. From germline, CDR1 is SQVTM and CDR2 ANQGSEA. The trim removed 6 bases at V and 7 bases at J, leaving 17 bases unmatched. CDR3 protein: CSVPPTSVGWGTQYF. The CDR3 coding sequence is TGCAGCGTCCCACCAACTAGCGTTGGATGGGGGACCCAGTACTTC.

This clone was seen more than once but under ten times. The chain recombines TRBV7-3 with TRBJ2-2; D is possibly TRBD1 (7 bases). Germline V lookup: CDR1 SGHTA, CDR2 FQGTGA. The CDR3 runs to 14 residues. V was pared by 6 bases and J by 6 bases, with 14 bases between. The CDR3 reads CASRPQGRSGELFF. For the CDR3, the DNA is TGTGCCAGCAGGCCACAGGGGAGGTCCGGGGAGCTGTTTTTT.

J is TRBJ1-4 and V is TRBV5-1, with 8 positions matching TRBD1. This CDR3 has 15 residues. CDR1 and CDR2 (germline): SGHRS, YFSETQ. V gave up 4 bases and J gave up 5 bases; unmatched junction bases: 7. The CDR3 is CASSGWTGTNEKLFF. The CDR3 DNA reads TGCGCCAGCAGCGGCTGGACAGGGACGAATGAAAAACTGTTTTTT.

This chain uses TRBV11-2 with TRBJ2-1; D not resolved. The length of the CDR3 is 15 residues. V dropped 1 base and J dropped 4 bases, with 11 bases sitting between them. The V gene's germline CDR1 is SGHAT and CDR2 FQNNGV. CDR3 DNA sequence: TGTGCCAGCAGCTTAGGGGTCCGGGTGTACAATGAGCAGTTCTTC. Translating gives CASSLGVRVYNEQFF.

This chain joins TRBV5-8 and TRBJ2-2; 7 bases agree with TRBD2. Germline-derived CDR1 and CDR2 are SGHTS and YDEGEE. J gave up 2 bases and V 3 bases, and 4 bases lay outside the gene matches. This CDR3 contains 15 residues. CDR3 nucleotides: TGTGCCAGCAGCTGGAAGCGGGGAAACACCGGGGAGCTGTTTTTT. It codes for CASSWKRGNTGELFF.

The rearrangement uses TRBV19 and TRBJ1-2; TRBD1 matches at 10 bases. V lost 5 bases and J lost 8; bases outside the gene matches: 2. Looked up from germline, CDR1 is LNHDA and CDR2 is SQIVND (reference sequence). CDR3 length equals 12 residues. The CDR3 coding sequence is TGTGCCAGTAGTCCGACAGGGGGCGGCTACACCTTC. Translated: CASSPTGGGYTF.

The chain employs TRBV7-9 and TRBJ2-1; 10 nucleotides match TRBD2. This CDR3 comprises 16 residues. The V and J ends lost 3 bases and 10 bases, in that order; junction bases with no gene match: 12. CDR1 SEHNR and CDR2 FQNEAQ come from the germline V gene (reference sequence). The DNA for the CDR3 is TGTGCCAGCAGCTTTACGACTAGCGGGCCACCCGGGGAGCAGTTCTTC. It is translated as CASSFTTSGPPGEQFF. The variable domain in full, completed from reference TRBV7-9 and TRBJ2-1, reads DTGVSQNPRHKITKRGQNVTFRCDPISEHNRLYWYRQTLGQGPEFLTYFQNEAQLEKSRLLSDRFSAERPKGSFSTLEIQRTEQGDSAMYLCASSFTTSGPPGEQFFGPGTRLTVL.

CDR3 sequence reads: CASSARMGQGSYEQYF. The CDR3 region has the DNA TGTGCCAGCAGCGCCCGAATGGGACAGGGATCCTACGAGCAGTACTTC. The genes are TRBV9 and TRBJ2-7; 9 nucleotides align to TRBD1. V gave up 3 bases and J gave up 1 base; unmatched junction bases: 8. The CDR3 has 16 amino acids. Germline V gives CDR1 SGDLS, CDR2 YYNGEE. Complete variable domain (other parts from reference TRBV9 and TRBJ2-7): DSGVTQTPKHLITATGQRVTLRCSPRSGDLSVYWYQQSLDQGLQFLIQYYNGEERAKGNILERFSAQQFPDLHSELNLSSLELGDSALYFCASSARMGQGSYEQYFGPGTRLTVT.

This chain connects TRBV7-9 to TRBJ1-4; D unresolved. The germline CDR1 and CDR2 sequences are SEHNR and FQNEAQ (reference sequence). CDR3 length equals 13 residues. Trimming took 0 bases from V and 8 from J, leaving 7 bases between them. The CDR3 sequence is CASSLAPGEKLFF. The CDR3, as DNA: TGTGCCAGCAGCTTAGCACCGGGAGAAAAACTGTTTTTT. The whole variable domain, remainder taken from reference TRBV7-9 and TRBJ1-4, is DTGVSQNPRHKITKRGQNVTFRCDPISEHNRLYWYRQTLGQGPEFLTYFQNEAQLEKSRLLSDRFSAERPKGSFSTLEIQRTEQGDSAMYLCASSLAPGEKLFFGSGTQLSVL.

The chain couples TRBV28 to TRBJ2-7; 14 nucleotides line up with TRBD2. V trimming: 10 bases; J trimming: 0 bases; junction bases outside the gene matches: 5. Germline V gene sequence: CDR1 MDHEN, CDR2 SYDVKM. The CDR3 runs 15 residues. The CDR3 sequence: CAIQGLAGGSYEQYF. CDR3 coding DNA: TGTGCCATCCAAGGACTAGCGGGGGGCTCCTACGAGCAGTACTTC. The full variable domain, with the rest looked up from reference TRBV28 and TRBJ2-7, is DVKVTQSSRYLVKRTGEKVFLECVQDMDHENMFWYRQDPGLGLRLIYFSYDVKMKEKGDIPEGYSVSREKKERFSLILESASTNQTSMYLCAIQGLAGGSYEQYFGPGTRLTVT.

The V gene is TRBV7-9, the J gene TRBJ2-1; the D gene is possibly TRBD2 (6 bases). CDR3 length: 15 amino acids. Trimming took off 6 bases at V and 7 bases at J, with 19 bases between the two ends. Germline loops: CDR1 SEHNR, CDR2 FQNEAQ (reference sequence). CDR3 amino acids: CASSYRAGPRNEQFF. The CDR3 DNA follows: TGTGCCAGCAGTTACCGGGCGGGGCCGAGGAATGAGCAGTTCTTC.

The genes are TRBV19 and TRBJ2-3; TRBD2 agrees at 11 bases. The germline CDR1 and CDR2 sequences are LNHDA and SQIVND (reference sequence). This CDR3 is 17 amino acids long. Germline trimming cut 0 bases from V and 1 base from J; bases unmatched to any gene: 3. The CDR3 DNA follows: TGTGCCAGTAGTATAGATGCGGGACTAGCGGGCACAGATACGCAGTATTTT. Translated: CASSIDAGLAGTDTQYF.

This clone was seen a handful of times. This chain joins TRBV6-5 and TRBJ2-7, with 7 bases lining up with TRBD2. V shed 2 bases, J shed 3 bases, and the junction held 4 bases outside the gene matches. Germline V CDR1 and CDR2: MNHEY, SVGAGI. CDR3 length equals 14 residues. CDR3 nucleotides: TGTGCCAGCAGTTACCGGGGGGACGGCTACGAGCAGTACTTC. Translation gives CASSYRGDGYEQYF.